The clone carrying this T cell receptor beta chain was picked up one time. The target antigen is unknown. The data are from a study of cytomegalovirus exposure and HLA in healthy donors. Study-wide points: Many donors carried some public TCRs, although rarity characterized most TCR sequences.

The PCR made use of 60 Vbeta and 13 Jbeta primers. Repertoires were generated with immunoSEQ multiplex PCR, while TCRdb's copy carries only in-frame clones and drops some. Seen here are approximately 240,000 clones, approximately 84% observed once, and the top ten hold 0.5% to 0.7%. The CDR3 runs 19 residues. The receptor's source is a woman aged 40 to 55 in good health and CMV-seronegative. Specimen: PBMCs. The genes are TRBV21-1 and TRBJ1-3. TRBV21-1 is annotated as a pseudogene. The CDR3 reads CASSKRGLGEGISGNTIYF. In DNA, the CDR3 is TGTGCCAGCAGCAAGCGAGGCCTAGGAGAGGGTATCTCTGGAAACACCATATATTTT.